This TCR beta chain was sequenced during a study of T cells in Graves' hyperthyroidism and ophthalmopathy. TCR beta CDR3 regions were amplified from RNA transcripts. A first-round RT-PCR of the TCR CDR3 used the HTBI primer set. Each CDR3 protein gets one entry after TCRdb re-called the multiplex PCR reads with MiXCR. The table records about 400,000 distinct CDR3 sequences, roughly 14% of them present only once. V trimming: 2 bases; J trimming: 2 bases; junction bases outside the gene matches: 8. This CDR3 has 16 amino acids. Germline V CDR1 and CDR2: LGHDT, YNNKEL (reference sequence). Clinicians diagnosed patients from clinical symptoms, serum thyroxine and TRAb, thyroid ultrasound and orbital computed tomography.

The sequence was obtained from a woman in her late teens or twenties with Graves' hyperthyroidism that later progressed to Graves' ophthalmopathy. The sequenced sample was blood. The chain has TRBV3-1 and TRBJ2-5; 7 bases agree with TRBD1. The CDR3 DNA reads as TGTGCCAGCAGCCAACCCGAAACAGGGGTACAAGAGACCCAGTACTTC. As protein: CASSQPETGVQETQYF.